This T cell receptor beta chain was identified in a study of T cell responses to AZD1222 COVID-19 vaccine (dated by TCRdb to the early 2020s). As for the study more broadly: Because spike-specific TCR depth and breadth did not differ between the two schedules, AZD1222 recipients who got a second dose at roughly 4 weeks were pooled with those who got a second dose at roughly 12 weeks. Trial participants were enrolled by age into subgroups of 18-55, 56-69 and 70-plus years, and about 150, 27 and 61 TCR-sequenced participants, respectively, were included in these subgroups. A total of 233 trial participants underwent TCR sequencing, of whom nearly 210 had received two doses of AZD1222 and approximately 25 had received two doses of the MenACWY control vaccine.

The CDR3 regions of human TCRbeta chains were analyzed by immunosequencing. Processing in the source paper ran as follows. TCRs in the repertoires were compared against a reference library of SARS-CoV-2-specific TCRs that had been generated with the MIRA antigen-specificity platform. Breadth was defined as the fraction of unique TCRs that were SARS-CoV-2-associated, and depth was defined as the fraction of total T cells that were SARS-CoV-2-associated. Using the MIRA data, each spike-specific TCR was assigned both to the spike region to which the TCR was reactive and to a CD4 or CD8 class. Log10-transformed breadth and depth values were compared by one-way ANOVA with Sidak's multiple comparisons tests. In its TCRdb copy, this immuneACCESS table keeps in-frame sequences only and misses some clones. Where compared with another copy, unresolved V genes explain less than half of these, and the others have no known cause. V and J calls and clone size are those listed in that table; D and trimming were worked out from the DNA. Recorded for this sample are tens of thousands of clones; over 80% of them occurred a single time. The biggest ten clones account for around 52% of the sample.

CDR1 and CDR2 were assigned from the germline V gene as MDHEN and SYDVKM. The germline ends are 9 bases apart after V is trimmed by 3 bases and J by 0 bases. Inclusive of the bounding cysteine and phenylalanine, the CDR3 is 15 residues long. Of the read, only the CDR3 DNA is kept; its 45 bases are in frame from base 1. This clone was found a few times. What this receptor recognizes is not known. The input lacks base qualities; no much larger clone sits a single base away. The investigation overall reported the following: In the small 56-69-year group, the increase in depth fell short of significance, most likely because of low power. Conclusions about previously exposed vaccinees are limited, since just a handful of AZD1222 recipients were seropositive for SARS-CoV-2 at baseline. Because no day 14 peak-response samples were available, the repertoires could be characterized only after the peak T cell response. The vaccine-associated CD4 TCRs covered the entire spike protein, and the dominant responses fell in regions 160-218 and 743-854. A significant rise in spike-specific TCR breadth and depth was observed after two AZD1222 doses relative to day 0 and relative to MenACWY recipients. Nearly half of unique spike-specific TCRs reportedly recognized epitopes outside regions mutated in the B.1.351 and B.1.1.7 variants. Most participants were white British and females outnumbered males, and the authors suggested that clonal diversity may have been underestimated.

What this sample's time point label stands for: baseline before first vaccination. Vaccinee samples were obtained from the UK trials COV001 and COV002, which included a single-blind randomized controlled phase 2/3 trial of AZD1222 (ChAdOx1 nCoV-19) in healthy adults. For TCRbeta chain sequencing, PBMC samples from trial participants were taken at day 0 and at day 28 after the second dose. The rearrangement joined TRBV28 to TRBJ1-5, with an unclear D gene assignment. The source material was peripheral blood, sampled on day 0 of AZD1222 vaccination. This sequence originates from an adult in good health. The sequence in DNA is TGTGCCAGCAGTTTTGTGGCGTTTAGCAATCAGCCCCAGCATTTT. This codes for CASSFVAFSNQPQHF.